This is a list of T cell receptor beta chains from one sample in a study of blood T cell repertoires in COVID-19. Method: immunoSEQ multiplex PCR; TCRdb's copy keeps in-frame clones and lacks some. The table shows 150,000 or so clones, with roughly 89% occurring only once. The sequenced sample consisted of PBMCs or T cells enriched from blood (not recorded which). The receptors come from a man aged 45-65 years who had recovered from COVID-19. Each CDR3 is given with its conserved first and last residue. A D gene is named only where the DNA matches it firmly. Rows may omit the clone size; those that give it use once, few, many or a size class.

J | size | D | V | CDR3 | DNA
TRBJ1-3 | . | . | TRBV7-8 | CASRMGEAGNTIYF | TGTGCCAGCAGGATGGGGGAGGCTGGAAACACCATATATTTT
TRBJ1-6 | once | . | TRBV6-4 | CASSENTGYSPLHF | TGTGCCAGCAGTGAGAATACAGGGTATTCACCCCTCCACTTT
TRBJ2-5 | . | TRBD1 | TRBV15 | CATSVQGGETQYF | TGTGCCACCAGCGTACAGGGGGGAGAGACCCAGTACTTC
TRBJ1-5 | . | . | TRBV7-8 | CASSLVGGQIHQPQHF | TGTGCCAGCAGCTTAGTGGGCGGACAGATCCATCAGCCCCAGCATTTT
TRBJ1-5 | . | . | TRBV6-6 | CASKDFFQGKNQPQHF | TGTGCCAGCAAGGATTTTTTCCAGGGGAAAAATCAGCCCCAGCATTTT
TRBJ2-1 | . | TRBD2 | TRBV18 | CASSVLAGGDDEQFF | TGTGCCAGCTCAGTTCTAGCGGGAGGCGATGATGAGCAGTTCTTC
TRBJ2-3 | . | TRBD1 | TRBV5-1 | CASSSGQGRTDTQYF | TGCGCCAGCAGCTCCGGACAGGGGCGAACAGATACGCAGTATTTT
TRBJ1-3 | . | . | TRBV7-8 | CASSSGTRGNTIYF | TGTGCCAGCAGCTCCGGGACACGTGGAAACACCATATATTTT
TRBJ1-3 | . | TRBD1 | TRBV7-9 | CASSLTGGGNTIYF | TGTGCCAGCAGTTTAACAGGGGGTGGAAACACCATATATTTT
TRBJ1-1 | . | TRBD1 | TRBV2 | CASSRLGQMNTEAFF | TGTGCCAGCAGTCGTTTGGGACAGATGAACACTGAAGCTTTCTTT
TRBJ1-4 | . | TRBD1 | TRBV27 | CASSPGGGPPNREKLFF | TGTGCCAGCAGTCCAGGGGGCGGCCCCCCAAACCGGGAAAAACTGTTTTTT
TRBJ1-1 | . | . | TRBV4-1 | CASSQGGAPGRNTEAFF | TGCGCCAGCAGCCAGGGGGGGGCCCCCGGCAGGAACACTGAAGCTTTCTTT
TRBJ2-1 | . | . | TRBV19 | CASTLAAPHNEQFF | TGTGCCAGTACCTTGGCGGCGCCCCACAATGAGCAGTTCTTC
TRBJ1-1 | . | . | TRBV9 | CASSVQGGEPTEAFF | TGTGCCAGCAGCGTACAGGGTGGCGAACCCACTGAAGCTTTCTTT
TRBJ2-2 | . | . | TRBV27 | CASSSYRVTGELFF | TGTGCCAGCAGCAGCTACAGGGTCACCGGGGAGCTGTTTTTT
TRBJ1-2 | . | TRBD1 | TRBV12-5 | CASGGQGANYGYTF | TGTGCTAGTGGGGGACAGGGAGCTAACTATGGCTACACCTTC
TRBJ2-1 | . | . | TRBV30 | CAWGPTYNEQFF | TGTGCCTGGGGTCCCACATACAATGAGCAGTTCTTC
TRBJ2-3 | . | . | TRBV4-2 | CASSPRAGNDEWQYF | TGTGCCAGCAGCCCCCGGGCAGGGAACGATGAATGGCAGTATTTT
TRBJ2-2 | . | TRBD1 | TRBV7-9 | CASSLVGTGDAGELFF | TGTGCCAGCAGCTTAGTGGGGACAGGGGATGCCGGGGAGCTGTTTTTT
TRBJ2-3 | . | . | TRBV7-6 | CASSLSPPGAPTDTQYF | TGTGCCAGCAGCTTATCCCCACCAGGGGCCCCCACAGATACGCAGTATTTT
TRBJ1-1 | . | . | TRBV28 | CASSLSTDPNTEAFF | TGTGCCAGCAGTTTATCAACAGACCCGAACACTGAAGCTTTCTTT
TRBJ2-3 | . | . | TRBV28 | CASSPPGDRTDTQYF | TGTGCCAGCAGTCCTCCAGGCGATCGCACAGATACGCAGTATTTT
TRBJ1-2 | . | . | TRBV6-2/TRBV6-3 | CASSFVQNYGYTF | TGTGCCAGCAGTTTTGTTCAGAACTATGGCTACACCTTC
TRBJ1-1 | . | . | TRBV28 | CASSLEVGLGAFF | TGTGCCAGCAGTTTAGAGGTGGGGCTAGGGGCTTTCTTT
TRBJ1-4 | . | TRBD1 | TRBV5-5 | CASSPRTGATNEKLFF | TGTGCCAGCAGCCCTCGGACAGGCGCAACTAATGAAAAACTGTTTTTT
TRBJ2-7 | few | . | TRBV3-1/TRBV3-2 | CASSQRGSYSYEQYF | TGTGCCAGCAGCCAAAGGGGGTCCTACTCCTACGAGCAGTACTTC
TRBJ2-5 | . | . | TRBV5-4 | CASSLAEGQETQYF | TGTGCCAGCAGCTTGGCAGAGGGCCAAGAGACCCAGTACTTC
TRBJ2-3 | . | TRBD2 | TRBV9 | CASSVEGTSDTQYF | TGTGCCAGCAGCGTAGAAGGGACTAGCGATACGCAGTATTTT
TRBJ2-5 | . | . | TRBV29-1 | CSVEDRRRSETQYF | TGCAGCGTTGAAGATAGGCGGCGCTCAGAGACCCAGTACTTC
TRBJ2-3 | . | . | TRBV5-4 | CASSPGVANTQYF | TGTGCCAGCAGCCCCGGGGTAGCAAATACGCAGTATTTT
TRBJ2-2 | . | . | TRBV21-1 | CASSAPSRTGLNTGELFF | TGTGCCAGCAGCGCCCCCTCGAGGACAGGGCTCAACACCGGGGAGCTGTTTTTT
TRBJ1-1 | . | . | TRBV24-1 | CATSVGSSTEAFF | TGTGCCACCAGTGTGGGGAGTAGCACTGAAGCTTTCTTT
TRBJ2-2 | . | TRBD1 | TRBV19 | CASRPTGANTGELFF | TGTGCCAGTAGGCCTACAGGGGCGAACACCGGGGAGCTGTTTTTT
TRBJ2-3 | . | TRBD1 | TRBV6-6 | CASSSQNTGEDTQYF | TGTGCCAGCAGTTCCCAGAACACAGGGGAGGATACGCAGTATTTT
TRBJ1-2 | few | . | TRBV7-2 | CASSAHSSNYGYTF | TGTGCCAGCAGCGCCCACAGTTCTAACTATGGCTACACCTTC
TRBJ1-2 | once | TRBD1 | TRBV7-9 | CASSQGGEVVYGYTF | TGTGCCAGCAGCCAGGGGGGCGAGGTCGTCTATGGCTACACCTTC
TRBJ2-3 | . | TRBD1 | TRBV7-2 | CASKTGTGNTQYF | TGTGCCAGCAAGACAGGGACCGGAAATACGCAGTATTTT
TRBJ2-1 | . | TRBD2 | TRBV5-6 | CASSAELAGAIYNEQFF | TGTGCCAGCAGCGCCGAACTAGCGGGAGCGATTTACAATGAGCAGTTCTTC
TRBJ1-6 | . | . | TRBV18 | CASSPRPGVLSPLHF | TGTGCCAGCTCACCACGTCCAGGGGTTCTATCACCCCTCCACTTT
TRBJ1-5 | . | TRBD1 | TRBV19 | CATFGQGDPQPQHF | TGTGCCACATTTGGGCAGGGGGATCCTCAGCCCCAGCATTTT
TRBJ2-5 | . | . | TRBV24-1 | CATSDYQETQYF | TGTGCCACCAGTGACTACCAAGAGACCCAGTACTTC
TRBJ2-5 | . | . | TRBV23-1 | CASSQSETEYQETQYF | TGCGCCAGCAGTCAATCCGAAACAGAATACCAAGAGACCCAGTACTTC
TRBJ1-1 | . | . | TRBV7-3 | CASSSAGSGTEAFF | TGTGCCAGCAGCTCCGCAGGGTCGGGCACTGAAGCTTTCTTT
TRBJ1-4 | . | . | TRBV3-1/TRBV3-2 | CASSFQGLANEKLFF | TGTGCCAGCAGCTTTCAGGGGCTGGCGAATGAAAAACTGTTTTTT
TRBJ2-1 | once | TRBD2 | TRBV7-9 | CASSVGLAGGSYNEQFF | TGTGCCAGCAGCGTCGGACTAGCGGGAGGTTCCTACAATGAGCAGTTCTTC
TRBJ2-5 | . | TRBD2 | TRBV12-3/TRBV12-4 | CASSLAGGETQYF | TGTGCCAGCAGTTTAGCGGGGGGGGAGACCCAGTACTTC
TRBJ1-6 | . | . | TRBV7-2 | CASSEYWGADNSPLHF | TGTGCCAGCAGCGAATATTGGGGAGCCGATAATTCACCCCTCCACTTT
TRBJ1-3 | once | . | TRBV30 | CAWSRGNTIYF | TGTGCCTGGAGTCGGGGAAACACCATATATTTT
TRBJ2-3 | . | TRBD2 | TRBV12-5 | CASGLVLAGSGTDTQYF | TGTGCTAGTGGTTTGGTACTAGCGGGAAGTGGGACAGATACGCAGTATTTT
TRBJ2-5 | few | TRBD2 | TRBV5-1 | CASSLDPAGGPETQYF | TGCGCCAGCAGCTTGGATCCAGCGGGGGGGCCGGAGACCCAGTACTTC
TRBJ2-2 | . | TRBD1 | TRBV9 | CASSAGDSRTNTGELFF | TGTGCCAGCAGCGCCGGGGACAGTCGAACTAACACCGGGGAGCTGTTTTTT
TRBJ1-5 | once | TRBD1 | TRBV19 | CASSRDRVYSNQPQHF | TGTGCCAGTAGTAGGGACAGGGTCTATAGCAATCAGCCCCAGCATTTT
TRBJ2-3 | . | TRBD2 | TRBV28 | CASRASGGTDTQYF | TGTGCCAGCCGGGCTAGCGGGGGGACAGATACGCAGTATTTT
TRBJ1-4 | once | . | TRBV4-1 | CASSQDRGDPNEKLFF | TGCGCCAGCAGCCAAGATCGAGGAGACCCTAATGAAAAACTGTTTTTT